Each of the 10 T cell receptor beta chains below was sequenced from the same sample in a study of blood T cell repertoires in COVID-19. The protocol was immunoSEQ multiplex PCR, while the TCRdb copy is restricted to in-frame clones and leaves out a portion. The repertoire has around 220,000 clones, approximately 78% of them found once; the top ten carry 8% to 9%. The sequencing sample was made of peripheral blood. These TCRs come from a woman aged 80 or over with COVID-19, enrolled during active disease.

The chain has TRBV7-6 and TRBJ1-5, with TRBD1 as a possible D gene (6 bases). The germline CDR1 and CDR2 sequences are SGHVS and FNYEAQ. The CDR3 length is 13 residues. V was cut by 5 bases and J by 5 bases, with 10 bases left in between. DNA for the CDR3: TGTGCCAGCAGCCCGAACAGGGATCAGCCCCAGCATTTT. Translation gives CASSPNRDQPQHF.

CDR3: CASSRPSGADTQYF. CDR3 DNA sequence: TGCGCCAGCAGCCGTCCTAGCGGGGCAGATACGCAGTATTTT. V gene TRBV4-1 combines with J gene TRBJ2-3, with 9 bases aligning to TRBD2. Germline V gene sequence: CDR1 MGHRA, CDR2 YSYEKL. The CDR3 consists of 14 residues. The junction had 3 bases not matched to a gene; V was cut back by 4 bases and J by 4 bases.

The V gene is TRBV5-1, the J gene TRBJ2-7; TRBD2 aligns across 7 bases. The CDR3 extends over 16 amino acids. The trim removed 2 bases at V and 3 bases at J, leaving 11 bases unmatched. Germline V gene sequence: CDR1 SGHRS, CDR2 YFSETQ. The CDR3 DNA follows: TGCGCCAGCAGCTTCGGTAGTAGGGGAGGGTTCTACGAGCAGTACTTC. Translated, it gives CASSFGSRGGFYEQYF. Using reference TRBV5-1 and TRBJ2-7 for the parts outside the CDR3, the full variable domain is KAGVTQTPRYLIKTRGQQVTLSCSPISGHRSVSWYQQTPGQGLQFLFEYFSETQRNKGNFPGRFSGRQFSNSRSEMNVSTLELGDSALYLCASSFGSRGGFYEQYFGPGTRLTVT.

The rearrangement joins TRBV10-3 to TRBJ2-7, with D tentatively TRBD2 (7 bases). Germline V gives CDR1 ENHRY, CDR2 SYGVKD. This CDR3 is 16 amino acids long. Trimming removed 7 bases from V and 1 base from J, with 20 bases in between. The CDR3 spells CAITGDGGGRSYEQYF. The CDR3 DNA reads TGTGCCATCACCGGAGATGGGGGCGGGAGATCCTACGAGCAGTACTTC.

Comments on this clone: One end of the junction is discordant with germline, which a read error may explain. The chain has TRBV6-1 and TRBJ1-4; 8 bases match TRBD1. CDR1 and CDR2 (germline): MNHNS, SASEGT. The CDR3 loop spans 15 amino acids. The DNA of the CDR3 is TGTGCCAGCAGTGATCGGGGACAGGCATTGAAAAAGCTGTTTTTT. Protein product: CASSDRGQALKKLFF.

The genes are TRBV5-1 and TRBJ2-3; D unclear. The V gene lost 4 bases and the J gene lost 6 bases, with 6 bases spanning the gap. Germline loops: CDR1 SGHRS, CDR2 YFSETQ. The CDR3 is 11 residues long. In DNA, the CDR3 is TGCGCCAGCAGCCAAATGGATACGCAGTATTTT. Amino acid sequence: CASSQMDTQYF. Supplemented by reference TRBV5-1 and TRBJ2-3, the full variable domain reads KAGVTQTPRYLIKTRGQQVTLSCSPISGHRSVSWYQQTPGQGLQFLFEYFSETQRNKGNFPGRFSGRQFSNSRSEMNVSTLELGDSALYLCASSQMDTQYFGPGTRLTVL.

This clone came up once. The chain recombines TRBV5-1 with TRBJ1-3; TRBD1 might be the D (5 bases). The V and J ends lost 7 bases and 3 bases respectively, with 14 bases between them. Per the germline V gene, CDR1 is SGHRS and CDR2 is YFSETQ. This CDR3 is 14 amino acids long. Written as DNA, the CDR3 is TGCGCCAGCTGGTCGGGGGATGGTGGAAACACCATATATTTT. Its translation is CASWSGDGGNTIYF.

The rearrangement joins TRBV3-1 (or the pseudogene TRBV3-2) to TRBJ1-5; D not resolved. The CDR3 totals 15 residues. Germline V gene data show CDR1 as LGHDT and CDR2 as YNNKEL (reference sequence). Trimming took 0 bases from V and 0 from J, leaving 6 bases between them. The CDR3 DNA reads TGTGCCAGCAGCCAAGATCTCAGTAGCAATCAGCCCCAGCATTTT. Translating it yields CASSQDLSSNQPQHF.

J is TRBJ1-1 and V is TRBV5-1; D is possibly TRBD1 (6 bases). Germline CDR1 SGHRS, CDR2 YFSETQ. V gave up 5 bases and J gave up 3 bases, with 14 bases separating them. This CDR3 comprises 14 residues. CDR3 bases: TGCGCCAGCAGTGAGGACAGCAGCTACACTGAAGCTTTCTTT. Amino acid sequence: CASSEDSSYTEAFF. The whole variable domain, remainder taken from reference TRBV5-1 and TRBJ1-1, is KAGVTQTPRYLIKTRGQQVTLSCSPISGHRSVSWYQQTPGQGLQFLFEYFSETQRNKGNFPGRFSGRQFSNSRSEMNVSTLELGDSALYLCASSEDSSYTEAFFGQGTRLTVV.

This chain joins TRBV24-1 and TRBJ1-4; 7 bases line up with TRBD1. Germline CDR1 KGHDR, CDR2 SFDVKD. With V trimmed by 3 bases and J by 11 bases, 5 bases remained unmatched. This CDR3 has 13 residues. In DNA, the CDR3 is TGTGCCACCAGTGATCTCGGACAGGACAAACTGTTTTTT. This sequence encodes CATSDLGQDKLFF.